This is a list of T cell receptor beta chains from one sample in a study of cytomegalovirus exposure and HLA in healthy donors. Sequenced by immunoSEQ multiplex PCR; TCRdb stores in-frame clones only, minus some. The table lists 100,000 or so clones, 10% to 15% of them singletons. What was sequenced was PBMCs. The receptors were gathered from a man aged 35-49 years in good health and CMV-seropositive. The CDR3 runs from the conserved cysteine through the conserved F or W. The D gene is left open where the match is weak. Clone size, where shown, is once, few, many, or a class for clones that have expanded.

CDR3 DNA	CDR3 protein	V gene	J gene	D gene	clone size
TGTGCCAGCAGTTATGGGCAGGAGGGTAATGAAAAACTGTTTTTT	CASSYGQEGNEKLFF	TRBV6-6	TRBJ1-4	.	.
TGCGCCAGCAGCCTCCTCGGGACAGGGGTGGAGACCCAGTACTTC	CASSLLGTGVETQYF	TRBV5-1	TRBJ2-5	TRBD1	few
TGTGCCACAACATTTAACAGGGATCTTGGTAATGAAAAACTGTTTTTT	CATTFNRDLGNEKLFF	TRBV10-3	TRBJ1-4	.	.
TGTGCCAGCAGTGAACTAGCGGGCCCCTACGAGCAGTACTTC	CASSELAGPYEQYF	TRBV6-4	TRBJ2-7	TRBD2	few
TGTGCCAGCTCGCTCTCGGGACTAGCGGGAGGATGGGATGAGCAGTTCTTC	CASSLSGLAGGWDEQFF	TRBV18	TRBJ2-1	TRBD2	few
TGTGCCAGCAGCCAAGATCTAACGGGCGGACTTCTAGACGAGCAGTACTTC	CASSQDLTGGLLDEQYF	TRBV14	TRBJ2-7	.	.
TGTGCCAGCAGTTCGACAGGGTATATCACCGGGGAGCTGTTTTTT	CASSSTGYITGELFF	TRBV27	TRBJ2-2	TRBD1	few
TGTGCCAGCAGGCCACGGCAGGGTAGAGAGACCCAGTACTTC	CASRPRQGRETQYF	TRBV6-5	TRBJ2-5	.	few
TGTGCCAGCAGCTTCGGACTAGCGGGCTCGAATGAGCAGTTCTTC	CASSFGLAGSNEQFF	TRBV11-3	TRBJ2-1	TRBD2	.
TGTGCCCTTAGCGGGAGACCCCCCCTCCAAGAGACCCAGTACTTC	CALSGRPPLQETQYF	TRBV30	TRBJ2-5	TRBD2	.
TGTGCCAGCAGCCGGCGACTACAAGAGACCCAGTACTTC	CASSRRLQETQYF	TRBV14	TRBJ2-5	.	.
TGCGCCAGCAGCCCGGGGACAGCGGATTATCAGCCCCAGCATTTT	CASSPGTADYQPQHF	TRBV5-1	TRBJ1-5	TRBD1	.
TGTGCCAGCTCACCCGGGACAGGGAACACCGGGGAGCTGTTTTTT	CASSPGTGNTGELFF	TRBV18	TRBJ2-2	TRBD1	.
TGTGCCAGCAGTTTATGGGACAGACGCTCTGGAAACACCATATATTTT	CASSLWDRRSGNTIYF	TRBV28	TRBJ1-3	.	.
TGCAGCGTTGCCGAGACCTACGAGCAGTACTTC	CSVAETYEQYF	TRBV29-1	TRBJ2-7	.	few
TGTGCTAGCAGCTTAGGGCCAGATACAGATACGCAGTATTTT	CASSLGPDTDTQYF	TRBV7-7	TRBJ2-3	.	few
TGTGCCAGTCAGCCTAGGAGCAATCAGCCCCAGCATTTT	CASQPRSNQPQHF	TRBV19	TRBJ1-5	.	.
TGTGCCAGCTCACCACTCGATCCGGGAGAAGCTTTCTTT	CASSPLDPGEAFF	TRBV18	TRBJ1-1	.	.
TGCAGCGTTGGGTCGACTAGCGGGGCGAACACCGGGGAGCTGTTTTTT	CSVGSTSGANTGELFF	TRBV29-1	TRBJ2-2	TRBD2	few
TGTGCCAGCAGTTACCAGGCCCTAAATTCACCCCTCCACTTT	CASSYQALNSPLHF	TRBV6-6	TRBJ1-6	.	.
TGTGCCAGCAGTCTACGGACAGGGTCGGGTGAAGCTTTCTTT	CASSLRTGSGEAFF	TRBV27	TRBJ1-1	TRBD1	few
TGTGCCAGCAGCAGGAACACTGAAGCTTTCTTT	CASSRNTEAFF	TRBV6-5	TRBJ1-1	.	.
TGCGCCAGCAGCTTGGGGGCGGGAGGGCCGGGCAATGAGCAGTTCTTC	CASSLGAGGPGNEQFF	TRBV5-1	TRBJ2-1	TRBD2	few
TGCGCCAGCAGCTCCGACAGGGTGGGGCTCGAGCAGTACTTC	CASSSDRVGLEQYF	TRBV5-1	TRBJ2-7	TRBD1	.
TGTGCCAGCAGTCTGAGACAGGGGCCCGAAGCTTTCTTT	CASSLRQGPEAFF	TRBV6-6	TRBJ1-1	TRBD1	few
TGTGCCAGCAGCCGCGACACACCCAATCAGCCCCAGCATTTT	CASSRDTPNQPQHF	TRBV7-8	TRBJ1-5	.	few
TGTGCCACCAGCAGATTCGGTACCGGGACAGCTGACACAGATACGCAGTATTTT	CATSRFGTGTADTDTQYF	TRBV15	TRBJ2-3	TRBD1	once
TGTGCCAGCAGCTTAAATTATCGCGAGGGCGGGGAGCTGTTTTTT	CASSLNYREGGELFF	TRBV7-6	TRBJ2-2	.	.
TGTGCCAGCAGCTTAGGGGGGTCTAGCGGGCAGAATGAGCAGTTCTTC	CASSLGGSSGQNEQFF	TRBV7-6	TRBJ2-1	TRBD2	few
TGCGCCAGCGACCGGCTAGCGGGAGGGACCGGGGAGCTGTTTTTT	CASDRLAGGTGELFF	TRBV5-1	TRBJ2-2	TRBD2	.
TGTGCCAGCAGGTCGAACGCCGACAGACGCCATGAGCAGTTCTTC	CASRSNADRRHEQFF	TRBV6-5	TRBJ2-1	.	.
TGTGCCAGCAGTTACGGCCCTGGGACACCCGGAAACACCATATATTTT	CASSYGPGTPGNTIYF	TRBV6-5	TRBJ1-3	.	.
TGTGCCAGTAGTACCTTTACAGGACCCAATCAGCCCCAGCATTTT	CASSTFTGPNQPQHF	TRBV19	TRBJ1-5	.	.
TGTGCCTGGGACAGGGACTGGAACACTGAAGCTTTCTTT	CAWDRDWNTEAFF	TRBV30	TRBJ1-1	TRBD1	few
TGTGCCAGCGATATCTCAGGACAGGGTAACACTGAAGCTTTCTTT	CASDISGQGNTEAFF	TRBV2	TRBJ1-1	TRBD1	few
TGTGCCAGCAGCGAGAGCCCGCTGACAGGGGAGACGTACGAGCAGTACTTC	CASSESPLTGETYEQYF	TRBV9	TRBJ2-7	TRBD1	.
TGTGCCAGCAGTCTAGTTCGGGACACTGAAGCTTTCTTT	CASSLVRDTEAFF	TRBV6-1	TRBJ1-1	.	.
TGCGCCAGCAAAACTAGCGGGAGTAACAATGAGCAGTTCTTC	CASKTSGSNNEQFF	TRBV5-1	TRBJ2-1	TRBD2	.
TGTGCCAGTAGTATAGGGGCTAGCGGGGCTAATGAGCAGTTCTTC	CASSIGASGANEQFF	TRBV19	TRBJ2-1	TRBD2	.
TGCGCCAGCAGCTTGCTACAGGGGGTGACCGGGGAGCTGTTTTTT	CASSLLQGVTGELFF	TRBV5-1	TRBJ2-2	TRBD1	few
TGCAGCCATTTCGAGAACAGGGGAAGTAACTATGGCTACACCTTC	CSHFENRGSNYGYTF	TRBV29-1	TRBJ1-2	TRBD1	.
TGTGCCAGCAGCCCCCGCCCGTCAGGGGGGAACTATGGCTACACCTTC	CASSPRPSGGNYGYTF	TRBV7-9	TRBJ1-2	TRBD1	.
TGCGCCAGCAGCCTGGACAGGAGCTCCTACGAGCAGTACTTC	CASSLDRSSYEQYF	TRBV4-3	TRBJ2-7	TRBD1	few
TGTGCCACCCGGGACAGGGGTGGCACAGATACGCAGTATTTT	CATRDRGGTDTQYF	TRBV6-6	TRBJ2-3	TRBD1	.
TGTGCCAGCAGCGCTAGCGGGAGCGGGCAGTATTTT	CASSASGSGQYF	TRBV7-6	TRBJ2-3	TRBD2	few
TGTGCCAGCAGCCGACTAGCGGGAAGGCGGGACAATGAGCAGTTCTTC	CASSRLAGRRDNEQFF	TRBV9	TRBJ2-1	TRBD2	few
TGTGCCAGTCTTCCAGGCGATTTAGCGGGAGCGCAGTTCTTC	CASLPGDLAGAQFF	TRBV28	TRBJ2-1	TRBD2	few
TGCGCCAGCAGCCTGGGACTAGCCGCAGAGACCCAGTACTTC	CASSLGLAAETQYF	TRBV5-1	TRBJ2-5	TRBD2	few
TGTGCCAGCAGCTTGGACCTATTCGGCACTGAAGCTTTCTTT	CASSLDLFGTEAFF	TRBV5-6	TRBJ1-1	.	.
TGTGCCAGCAGTTTAATATTGACTAGTACGGAAAACAATGAGCAGTTCTTC	CASSLILTSTENNEQFF	TRBV27	TRBJ2-1	.	few
TGCGCCAGCAGCCGAACGACTAGCGGGATCTACGAGCAGTACTTC	CASSRTTSGIYEQYF	TRBV4-3	TRBJ2-7	TRBD2	.
TGTGCCAGCTCACCCGCGGGACAGGGGAACACTGAAGCTTTCTTT	CASSPAGQGNTEAFF	TRBV18	TRBJ1-1	TRBD1	few
TGTGCCAGCAGCTCTCCGGGGACTAGCGGGACCTACAATGAGCAGTTCTTC	CASSSPGTSGTYNEQFF	TRBV7-9	TRBJ2-1	TRBD2	.
TGCAGCGCGGAAAATCGGGGGACAGGGAGCGAAGCTTTCTTT	CSAENRGTGSEAFF	TRBV29-1	TRBJ1-1	TRBD1	.
TGCAGCGCCGGAGCGGGAGAGTTGACAGATACGCAGTATTTT	CSAGAGELTDTQYF	TRBV29-1	TRBJ2-3	TRBD2	few